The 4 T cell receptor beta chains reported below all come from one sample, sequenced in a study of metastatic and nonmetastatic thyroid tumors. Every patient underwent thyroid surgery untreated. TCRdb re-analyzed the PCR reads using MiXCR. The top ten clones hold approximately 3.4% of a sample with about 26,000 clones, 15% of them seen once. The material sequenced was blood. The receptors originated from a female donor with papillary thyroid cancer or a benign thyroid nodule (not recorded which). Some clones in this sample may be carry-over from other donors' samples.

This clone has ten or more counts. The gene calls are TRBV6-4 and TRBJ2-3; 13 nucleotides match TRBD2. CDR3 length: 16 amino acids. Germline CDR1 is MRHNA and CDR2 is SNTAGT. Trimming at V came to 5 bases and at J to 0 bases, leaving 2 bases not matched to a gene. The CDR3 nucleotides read TGTGCCAGCAGTAGGACTAGCGGGAGTAGCACAGATACGCAGTATTTT. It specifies CASSRTSGSSTDTQYF.

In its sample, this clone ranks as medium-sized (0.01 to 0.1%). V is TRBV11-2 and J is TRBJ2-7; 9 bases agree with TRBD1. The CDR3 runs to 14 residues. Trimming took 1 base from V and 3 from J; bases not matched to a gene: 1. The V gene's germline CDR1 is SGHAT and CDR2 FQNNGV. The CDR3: CASSLAGQGYEQYF. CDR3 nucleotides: TGTGCCAGCAGCTTAGCGGGACAGGGCTACGAGCAGTACTTC.

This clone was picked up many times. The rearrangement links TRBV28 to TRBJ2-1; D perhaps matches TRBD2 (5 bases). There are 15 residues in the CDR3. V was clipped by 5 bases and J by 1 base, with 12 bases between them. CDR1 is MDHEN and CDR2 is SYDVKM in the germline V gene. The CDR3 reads CASSPDSDSYNEQFF. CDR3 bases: TGTGCCAGCAGTCCCGATAGCGATTCCTACAATGAGCAGTTCTTC.

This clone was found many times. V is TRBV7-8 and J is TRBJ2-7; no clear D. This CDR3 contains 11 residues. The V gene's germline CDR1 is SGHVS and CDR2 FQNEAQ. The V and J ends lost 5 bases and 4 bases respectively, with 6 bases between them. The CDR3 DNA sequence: TGTGCCAGCAGCCCTGGTTACGAGCAGTACTTC. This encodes CASSPGYEQYF.